The 3 T cell receptor beta chains given below trace back to one sample, sequenced in a study of neurological immune-mediated disorders. TCRdb reprocessed the 5' RACE reads via MiXCR and lists one record per CDR3 protein. The data show roughly 36,000 distinct CDR3 sequences, roughly 15% seen once. Material: PBMCs. The origin of the receptors is a woman between 50 and 59 years old with HTLV-1-associated myelopathy (HAM/TSP).

This clonotype was recorded many times. J is TRBJ1-5 and V is TRBV7-2; 8 bases agree with TRBD1. The CDR3 is 14 residues long. CDR1 SGHTA and CDR2 FQGNSA come from the germline V gene. V shed 3 bases and J 5 bases; nucleotides not matched to a gene: 3. Written as DNA, the CDR3 is TGTGCCAGCAGCTTCGTACAGGGGGATCAGCCCCAGCATTTT. This codes for CASSFVQGDQPQHF.

The sample holds many counts of this clonotype. The rearrangement uses TRBV11-2 and TRBJ2-3; 7 bases are shared with TRBD1. The junction had 11 bases not matched to a gene; V was cut back by 2 bases and J by 6 bases. This CDR3 is 16 amino acids long. The germline CDR1 and CDR2 sequences are SGHAT and FQNNGV. CDR3 DNA sequence: TGTGCCAGCAGCTTACAAGGGACAGTCCTGGGGGATACGCAGTATTTT. It is translated as CASSLQGTVLGDTQYF.

Comments on this clonotype: This clone may be a read error of a much larger clone one base away. The conserved phenylalanine or tryptophan is not found at the CDR3 terminus, so this likely reflects a read error. The rearrangement joins TRBV7-2 to TRBJ2-7, with D perhaps matching TRBD1 or TRBD2 (6 bases each). The CDR3 length is 15 residues. V was cut by 6 bases and J by 0 bases, with 15 bases left in between. Germline V lookup: CDR1 SGHTA, CDR2 FQGNSA. Here the CDR3 DNA reads TGTGCCAGCAGGGAACGGGGGCAGAGCTCCTACGAGCAGTACATC. As protein: CASRERGQSSYEQYI.